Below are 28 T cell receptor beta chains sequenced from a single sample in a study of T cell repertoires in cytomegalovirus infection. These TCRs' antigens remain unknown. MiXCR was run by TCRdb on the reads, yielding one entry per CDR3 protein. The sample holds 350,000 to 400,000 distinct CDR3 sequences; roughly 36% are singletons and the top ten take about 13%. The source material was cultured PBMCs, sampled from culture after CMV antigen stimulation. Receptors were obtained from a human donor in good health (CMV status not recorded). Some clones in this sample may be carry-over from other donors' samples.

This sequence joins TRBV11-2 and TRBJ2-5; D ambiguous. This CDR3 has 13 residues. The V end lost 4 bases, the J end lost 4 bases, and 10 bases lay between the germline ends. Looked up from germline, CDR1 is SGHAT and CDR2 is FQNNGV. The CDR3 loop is CASSYTSLETQYF. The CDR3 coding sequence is TGTGCCAGCAGCTATACATCCTTAGAGACCCAGTACTTC.

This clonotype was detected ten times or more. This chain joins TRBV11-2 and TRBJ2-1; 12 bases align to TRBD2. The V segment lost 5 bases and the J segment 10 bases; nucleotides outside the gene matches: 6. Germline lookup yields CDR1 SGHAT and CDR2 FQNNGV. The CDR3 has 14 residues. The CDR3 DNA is TGTGCCAGCAGCCACGGACTAGCGGGAAGAGAGCAGTTCTTC. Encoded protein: CASSHGLAGREQFF.

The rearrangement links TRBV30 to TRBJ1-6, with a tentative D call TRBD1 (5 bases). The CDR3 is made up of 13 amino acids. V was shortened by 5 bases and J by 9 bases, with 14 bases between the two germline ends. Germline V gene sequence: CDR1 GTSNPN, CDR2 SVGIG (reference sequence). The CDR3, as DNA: TGTGCCTGGGGAACAGTTGGGGCTTCACCCCTCCACTTT. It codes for CAWGTVGASPLHF.

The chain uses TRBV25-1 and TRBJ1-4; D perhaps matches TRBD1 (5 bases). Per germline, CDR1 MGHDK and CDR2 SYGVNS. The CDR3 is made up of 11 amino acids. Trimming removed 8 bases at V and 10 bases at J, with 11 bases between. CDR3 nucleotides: TGTGCCAGCGGTCTGGGGGGAAAACTGTTTTTT. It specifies CASGLGGKLFF. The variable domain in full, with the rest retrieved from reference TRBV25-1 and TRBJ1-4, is EADIYQTPRYLVIGTGKKITLECSQTMGHDKMYWYQQDPGMELHLIHYSYGVNSTEKGDLSSESTVSRIRTEHFPLTLESARPSHTSQYLCASGLGGKLFFGSGTQLSVL.

This CDR3 reads CASSQSGLNTGELFF. The CDR3 DNA reads TGTGCCAGCAGCCAAAGTGGCCTGAACACCGGGGAGCTGTTTTTT. The rearrangement uses TRBV3-1 and TRBJ2-2, with D unclear. The germline V gene encodes CDR1 LGHDT and CDR2 YNNKEL (reference sequence). The CDR3 is made up of 15 amino acids. Trimming pared 2 bases from V and 1 base from J, leaving 8 bases between.

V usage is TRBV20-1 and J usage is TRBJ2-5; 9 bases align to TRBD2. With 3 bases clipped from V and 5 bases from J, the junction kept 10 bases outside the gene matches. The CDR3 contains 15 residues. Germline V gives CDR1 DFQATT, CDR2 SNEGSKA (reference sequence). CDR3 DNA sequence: TGCAGTGCTAGTGTTGCGGGAGGGCCCTGGGAGACCCAGTACTTC. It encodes CSASVAGGPWETQYF.

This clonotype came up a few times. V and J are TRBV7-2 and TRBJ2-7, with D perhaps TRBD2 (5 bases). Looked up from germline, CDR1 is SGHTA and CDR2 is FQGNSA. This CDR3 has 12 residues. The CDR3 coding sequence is TGTGCCAGCAGCTACCAGGTGGGAGTACTGCACGTC. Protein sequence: CASSYQVGVLHV.

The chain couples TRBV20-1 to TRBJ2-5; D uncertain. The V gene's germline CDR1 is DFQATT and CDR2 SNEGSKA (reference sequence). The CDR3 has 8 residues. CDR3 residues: CRTPGPYF. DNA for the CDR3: TGCAGAACTCCGGGTCCGTACTTC.

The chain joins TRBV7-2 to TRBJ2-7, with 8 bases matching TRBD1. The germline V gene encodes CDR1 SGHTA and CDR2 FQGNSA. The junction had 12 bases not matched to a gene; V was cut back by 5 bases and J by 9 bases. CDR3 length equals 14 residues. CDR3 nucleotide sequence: TGTGCCAGCAGCCCCCAGGGGGCGGGACGGGGGCAGTACTTC. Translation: CASSPQGAGRGQYF.

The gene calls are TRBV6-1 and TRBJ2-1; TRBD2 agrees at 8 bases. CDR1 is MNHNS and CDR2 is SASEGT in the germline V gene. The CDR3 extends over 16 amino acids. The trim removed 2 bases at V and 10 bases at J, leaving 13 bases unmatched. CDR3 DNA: TGTGCCAGCAGTGAATCCTCGGGAGTTCGGGGGGGGGAGCAGTTCTTC. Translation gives CASSESSGVRGGEQFF.

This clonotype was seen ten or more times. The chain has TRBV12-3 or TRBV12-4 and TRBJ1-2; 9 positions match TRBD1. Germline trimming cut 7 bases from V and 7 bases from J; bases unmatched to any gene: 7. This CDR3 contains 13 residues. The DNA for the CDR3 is TGTGCCAGCATAGGACAGGGGAAAGGTGGCTACACCTTC. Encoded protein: CASIGQGKGGYTF.

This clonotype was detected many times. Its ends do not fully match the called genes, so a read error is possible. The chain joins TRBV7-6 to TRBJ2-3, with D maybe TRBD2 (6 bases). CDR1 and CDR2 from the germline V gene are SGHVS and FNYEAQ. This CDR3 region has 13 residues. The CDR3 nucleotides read TGTGCTAGCAGCCGGGCGGGGACAGATACGCAGTATTTT. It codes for CASSRAGTDTQYF.

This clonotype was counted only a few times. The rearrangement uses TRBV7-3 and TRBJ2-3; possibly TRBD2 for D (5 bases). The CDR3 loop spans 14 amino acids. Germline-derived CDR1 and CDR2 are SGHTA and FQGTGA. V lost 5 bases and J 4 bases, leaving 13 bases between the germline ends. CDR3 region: CASSPSRGADTQYF. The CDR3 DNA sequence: TGTGCCAGCAGCCCTTCTCGGGGAGCAGATACGCAGTATTTT. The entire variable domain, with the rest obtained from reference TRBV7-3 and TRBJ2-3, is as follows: GAGVSQTPSNKVTEKGKYVELRCDPISGHTALYWYRQSLGQGPEFLIYFQGTGAADDSGLPNDRFFAVRPEGSVSTLKIQRTERGDSAVYLCASSPSRGADTQYFGPGTRLTVL.

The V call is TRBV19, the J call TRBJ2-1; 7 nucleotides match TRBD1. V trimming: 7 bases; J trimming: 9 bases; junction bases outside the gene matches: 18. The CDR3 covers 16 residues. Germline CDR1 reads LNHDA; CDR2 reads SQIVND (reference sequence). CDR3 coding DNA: TGTGCCAGTACCCCCGGTGGGACAGAGAGAGGAGGTGAGCAGTTCTTC. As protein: CASTPGGTERGGEQFF.

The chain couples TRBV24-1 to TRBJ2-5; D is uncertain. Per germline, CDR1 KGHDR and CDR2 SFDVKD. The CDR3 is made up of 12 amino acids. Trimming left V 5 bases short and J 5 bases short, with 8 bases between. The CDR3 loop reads CATSAPGETQYF. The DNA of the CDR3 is TGTGCCACCAGTGCACCCGGGGAGACCCAGTACTTC.

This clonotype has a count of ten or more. This CDR3 reads CASSMGTANQETQYF. The CDR3 DNA sequence: TGTGCCAGCAGCATGGGGACTGCAAACCAAGAGACCCAGTACTTC. The chain joins TRBV7-2 to TRBJ2-5, with D possibly being TRBD2 (6 bases). The CDR3 has 15 residues. Germline lookup yields CDR1 SGHTA and CDR2 FQGNSA. V was cut by 5 bases and J by 0 bases, with 13 bases left in between. Together with reference TRBV7-2 and TRBJ2-5, the CDR3 gives the full variable domain: GAGVSQSPSNKVTEKGKDVELRCDPISGHTALYWYRQSLGQGLEFLIYFQGNSAPDKSGLPSDRFSAERTGGSVSTLTIQRTQQEDSAVYLCASSMGTANQETQYFGPGTRLLVL.

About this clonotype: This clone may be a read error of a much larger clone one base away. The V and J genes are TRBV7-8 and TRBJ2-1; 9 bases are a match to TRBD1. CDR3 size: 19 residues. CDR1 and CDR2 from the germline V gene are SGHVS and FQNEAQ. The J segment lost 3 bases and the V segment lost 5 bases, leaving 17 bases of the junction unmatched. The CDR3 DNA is TGTGCCAGCAGCCAAGAACTGACAGGGGGGAGGGTTATCTACAATGAGCAGTTCTTC. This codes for CASSQELTGGRVIYNEQFF.

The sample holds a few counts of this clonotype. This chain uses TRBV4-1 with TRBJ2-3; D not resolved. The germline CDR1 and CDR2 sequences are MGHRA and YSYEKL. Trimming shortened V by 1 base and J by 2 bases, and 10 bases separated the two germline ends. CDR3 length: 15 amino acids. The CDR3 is CASSQVSDSTDTQYF. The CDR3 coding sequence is TGCGCCAGCAGCCAAGTGTCGGATTCCACAGATACGCAGTATTTT.

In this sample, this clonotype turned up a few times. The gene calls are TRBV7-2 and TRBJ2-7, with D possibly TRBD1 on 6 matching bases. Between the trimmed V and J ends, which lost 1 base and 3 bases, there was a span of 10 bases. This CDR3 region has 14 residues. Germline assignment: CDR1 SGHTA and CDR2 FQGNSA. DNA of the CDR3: TGTGCCAGCAGCTTAGAAGGGACAAACTACGAGCAGTACTTC. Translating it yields CASSLEGTNYEQYF.

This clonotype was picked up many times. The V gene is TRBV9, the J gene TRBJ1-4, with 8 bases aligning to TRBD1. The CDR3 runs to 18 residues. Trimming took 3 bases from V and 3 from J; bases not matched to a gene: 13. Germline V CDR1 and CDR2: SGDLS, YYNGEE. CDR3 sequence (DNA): TGTGCCAGCAGCGCCTCGGCCGCAGGGGGCGCTTCTAATGAAAAACTGTTTTTT. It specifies CASSASAAGGASNEKLFF. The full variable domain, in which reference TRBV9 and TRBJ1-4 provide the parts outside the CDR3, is DSGVTQTPKHLITATGQRVTLRCSPRSGDLSVYWYQQSLDQGLQFLIQYYNGEERAKGNILERFSAQQFPDLHSELNLSSLELGDSALYFCASSASAAGGASNEKLFFGSGTQLSVL.

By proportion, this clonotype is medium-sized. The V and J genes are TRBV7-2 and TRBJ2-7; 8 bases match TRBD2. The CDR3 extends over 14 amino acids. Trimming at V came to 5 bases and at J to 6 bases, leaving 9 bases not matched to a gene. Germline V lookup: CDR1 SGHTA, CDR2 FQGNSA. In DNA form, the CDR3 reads TGTGCCAGCAGCACCGGGACTAGGACACTCGAGCAGTACTTC. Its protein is CASSTGTRTLEQYF.

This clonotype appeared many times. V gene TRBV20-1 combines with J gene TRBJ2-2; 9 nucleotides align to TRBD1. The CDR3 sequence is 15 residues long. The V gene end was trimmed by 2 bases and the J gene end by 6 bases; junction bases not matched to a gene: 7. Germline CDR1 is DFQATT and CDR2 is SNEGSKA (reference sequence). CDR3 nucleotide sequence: TGCAGTGCTAGACCCCTGGACAGGGGCCCCGGGGAGCTGTTTTTT. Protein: CSARPLDRGPGELFF.

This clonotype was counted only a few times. CDR3 DNA sequence: TGCAGCGTTGGTTCGGGCTTCGGTCACACCGGGGAGCTGTTTTTT. As protein: CSVGSGFGHTGELFF. V and J are TRBV29-1 and TRBJ2-2; no clear D. The CDR3 has 15 amino acids. Per germline, CDR1 SQVTM and CDR2 ANQGSEA. V was cut by 4 bases and J by 3 bases, with 15 bases left in between.

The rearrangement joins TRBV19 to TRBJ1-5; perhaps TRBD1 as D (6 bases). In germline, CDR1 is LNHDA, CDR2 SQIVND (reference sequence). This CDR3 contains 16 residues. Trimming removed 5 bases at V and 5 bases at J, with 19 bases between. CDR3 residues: CASSVGGANLYQPQHF. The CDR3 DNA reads TGTGCCAGTAGTGTGGGGGGCGCCAACTTGTATCAGCCCCAGCATTTT.

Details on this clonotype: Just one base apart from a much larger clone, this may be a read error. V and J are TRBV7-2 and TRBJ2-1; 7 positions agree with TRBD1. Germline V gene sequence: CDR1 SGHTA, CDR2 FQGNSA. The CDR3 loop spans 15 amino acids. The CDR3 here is CANSGRDRVGREQFF. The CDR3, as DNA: TGTGCCAACAGCGGCCGGGACAGAGTAGGCAGAGAGCAGTTCTTC.

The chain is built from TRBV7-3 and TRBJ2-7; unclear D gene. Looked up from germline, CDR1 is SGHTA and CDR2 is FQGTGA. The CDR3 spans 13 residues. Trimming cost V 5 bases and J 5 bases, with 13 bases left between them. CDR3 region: CASSPQPDNEQYF. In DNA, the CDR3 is TGTGCCAGCAGCCCACAACCTGATAACGAGCAGTACTTC. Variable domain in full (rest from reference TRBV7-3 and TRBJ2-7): GAGVSQTPSNKVTEKGKYVELRCDPISGHTALYWYRQSLGQGPEFLIYFQGTGAADDSGLPNDRFFAVRPEGSVSTLKIQRTERGDSAVYLCASSPQPDNEQYFGPGTRLTVT.

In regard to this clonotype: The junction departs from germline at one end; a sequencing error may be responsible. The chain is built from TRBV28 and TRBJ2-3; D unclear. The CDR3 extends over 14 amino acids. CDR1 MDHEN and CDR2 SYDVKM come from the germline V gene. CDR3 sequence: CASSPPASRDTQYF. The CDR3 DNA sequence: TGTGCCAGCAGCCCACCCGCCAGCAGAGATACGCAGTATTTT.

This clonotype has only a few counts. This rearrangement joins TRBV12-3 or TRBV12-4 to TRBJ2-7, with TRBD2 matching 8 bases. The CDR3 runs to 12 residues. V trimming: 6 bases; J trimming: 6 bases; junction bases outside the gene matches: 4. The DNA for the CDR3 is TGTGCCAGCAGCCTTAGCGGGACCGAGCAGTACGTC. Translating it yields CASSLSGTEQYV.